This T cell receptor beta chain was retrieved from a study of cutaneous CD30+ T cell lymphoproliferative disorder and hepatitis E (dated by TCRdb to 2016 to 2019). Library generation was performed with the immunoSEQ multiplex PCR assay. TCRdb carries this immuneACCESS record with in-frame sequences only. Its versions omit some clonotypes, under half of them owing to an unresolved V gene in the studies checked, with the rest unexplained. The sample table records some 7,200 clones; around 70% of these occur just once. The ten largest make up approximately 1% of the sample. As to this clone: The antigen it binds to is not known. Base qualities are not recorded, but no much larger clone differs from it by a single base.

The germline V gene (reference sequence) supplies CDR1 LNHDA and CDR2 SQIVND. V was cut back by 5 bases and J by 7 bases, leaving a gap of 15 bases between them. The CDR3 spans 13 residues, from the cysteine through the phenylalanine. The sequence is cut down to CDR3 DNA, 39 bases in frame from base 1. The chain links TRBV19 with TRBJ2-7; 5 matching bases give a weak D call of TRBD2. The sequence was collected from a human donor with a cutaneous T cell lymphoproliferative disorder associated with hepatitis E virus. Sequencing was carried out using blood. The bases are TGTGCCAGTAGTGCGGGTAGCGTGGTGGAGCAGTACTTC. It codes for CASSAGSVVEQYF. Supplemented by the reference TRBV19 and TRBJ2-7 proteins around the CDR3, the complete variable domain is DGGITQSPKYLFRKEGQNVTLSCEQNLNHDAMYWYRQDPGQGLRLIYYSQIVNDFQKGDIAEGYSVSREKKESFPLTVTSAQKNPTAFYLCASSAGSVVEQYFGPGTRLTVT.